This TCR beta chain was recorded in a study of blood T cell repertoires in COVID-19. Individuals drawn from approximately 22 US areas were about 18 to 89 years old. Two negative PCRs, clearance, or symptom resolution characterized the recovered Cohort 3 donors. Some clones are missing from TCRdb's copy, which holds only in-frame ones; the method was immunoSEQ multiplex PCR. The table has more than 300,000 clones, 70% to 90% seen once. This CDR3 spans 12 amino acids. The V end lost 6 bases, the J end lost 5 bases, and 10 bases lay between the germline ends. The clonotype comes from a woman in her late teens or twenties who had recovered from COVID-19. The material sequenced was PBMCs or T cells enriched from blood (not recorded which). The chain couples TRBV12-3 or TRBV12-4 to TRBJ1-1; no clear D gene. The CDR3 reads CASSRQVTEAFF. As DNA, the CDR3 is TGTGCCAGCAGCCGCCAGGTAACTGAAGCTTTCTTT.